This T cell receptor (beta chain) was captured by sequencing in a study of radiotherapy plus CTLA-4 blockade in lung cancer. Study results and limitations: Tumor-origin TCR clones grew in blood after radiotherapy plus ipilimumab.

This clone showed up just once. Its antigen is as yet unknown. At one of its ends the junction is not consistent with the germline gene, which may arise from a read error. Sequencing was performed with immunoSEQ multiplex PCR; in TCRdb, only in-frame clones are kept and a portion is missing. The table records more than 40,000 clones, roughly two thirds of them present only once. With ipilimumab providing CTLA-4 blockade, focal radiation was administered to patients who had chemo-refractory metastatic non-small-cell lung cancer. This specimen consisted of peripheral blood, obtained from a patient treated with radiotherapy plus ipilimumab. The TCR originated in a human donor with non-small cell lung cancer who had a partial response to radiotherapy plus ipilimumab.

The CDR3 nucleotides are TGTGCCAGCAGCTCCGGGGGGGCTTTT. Translated, it gives CASSSGGAF. V gene TRBV13 combines with J gene TRBJ2-3, with 8 bases that match TRBD2. The CDR3 extends over 9 amino acids. Looked up from germline, CDR1 is PRHDT and CDR2 is FYEKMQ (reference sequence).